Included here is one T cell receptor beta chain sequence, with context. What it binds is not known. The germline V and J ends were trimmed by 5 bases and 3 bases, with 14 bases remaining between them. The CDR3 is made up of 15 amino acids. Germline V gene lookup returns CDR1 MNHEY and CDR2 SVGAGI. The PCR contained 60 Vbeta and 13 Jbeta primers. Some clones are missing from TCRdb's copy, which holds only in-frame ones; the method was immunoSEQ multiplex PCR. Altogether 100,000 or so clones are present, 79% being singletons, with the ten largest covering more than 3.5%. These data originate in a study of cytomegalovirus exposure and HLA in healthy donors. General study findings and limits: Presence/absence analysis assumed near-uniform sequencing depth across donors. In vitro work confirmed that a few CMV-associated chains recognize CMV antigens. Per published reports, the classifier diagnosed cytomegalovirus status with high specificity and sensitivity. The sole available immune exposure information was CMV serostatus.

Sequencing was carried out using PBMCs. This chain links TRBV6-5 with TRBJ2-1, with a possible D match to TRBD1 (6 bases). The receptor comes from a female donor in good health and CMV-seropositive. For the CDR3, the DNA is TGTGCCAGCAGTGCCCAGGGGTCCCTCTACAATGAGCAGTTCTTC. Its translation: CASSAQGSLYNEQFF.